This TCR beta chain was recorded in a study of blood T cell repertoires in COVID-19. Study as a whole: PBMCs, B-cell-depleted T cells, or T cells provided the cDNA or gDNA that made up the material.

Clones were sequenced by immunoSEQ multiplex PCR, and TCRdb holds only the in-frame ones, with some missing. This table has roughly 400,000 clones, roughly nine tenths appearing once. The study counted Cohort 3 donors as recovered given two negative PCRs, clearance, or symptom resolution. The CDR3 is 13 residues long. CDR1 is MNHEY and CDR2 is SVGAGI in the germline V gene. V was pared by 6 bases and J by 1 base, with 9 bases between. The sequence came from a young man who had recovered from COVID-19. Sequencing was performed on PBMCs or T cells enriched from blood (not recorded which). V is TRBV6-5 and J is TRBJ1-1; no clear D. DNA of the CDR3: TGTGCCAGCAGAACAGATCCGAACACTGAAGCTTTCTTT. Translation gives CASRTDPNTEAFF.